The rows below give T cell receptor beta chains drawn from one sample of a study of T cell responses to AZD1222 COVID-19 vaccine. TCRdb's table, derived via immunoSEQ multiplex PCR, lists solely in-frame clones and lacks some. The sample has about 170,000 clones; more than 80% are singletons. The sample here was peripheral blood, taken on day 0 of AZD1222 vaccination. The receptors come from an adult in good health. Each CDR3 is given with its conserved first and last residue. The order of the fields is clone size, J gene, D gene, V gene, CDR3 protein, CDR3 DNA. A D gene is named only where the DNA matches it firmly. Size is omitted from some rows. Given values are once, few, many or a class for expanded clones.

size: -; J: TRBJ1-2; D: TRBD1; V: TRBV3-1/TRBV3-2; CDR3: CASSQDPVTGNGYTF; DNA: TGTGCCAGCAGCCAAGATCCGGTGACAGGGAATGGCTACACCTTC
size: -; J: TRBJ2-5; D: -; V: TRBV5-1; CDR3: CASSLGQAQETQYF; DNA: TGCGCCAGCAGCTTGGGACAGGCACAAGAGACCCAGTACTTC
size: once; J: TRBJ1-3; D: -; V: TRBV29-1; CDR3: CSGGSSGAKGNTIYF; DNA: TGCAGCGGCGGTAGTAGCGGCGCTAAGGGGAACACCATATATTTT
size: -; J: TRBJ1-6; D: -; V: TRBV28; CDR3: CASSWLSPLHF; DNA: TGTGCCAGCAGTTGGTTGTCACCCCTCCACTTT
size: -; J: TRBJ1-1; D: TRBD1; V: TRBV19; CDR3: CASSPGTGSTEAFF; DNA: TGTGCCAGTAGTCCCGGGACAGGGTCCACTGAAGCTTTCTTT
size: -; J: TRBJ2-2; D: -; V: TRBV19; CDR3: CACLKGGSDLTWELFF; DNA: TGTGCTTGTTTGAAGGGCGGTTCCGACCTGACATGGGAGCTGTTTTTT
size: -; J: TRBJ1-1; D: -; V: TRBV12-3/TRBV12-4; CDR3: CASSDSPGTEAFF; DNA: TGTGCCAGCAGCGACTCCCCGGGAACTGAAGCTTTCTTT
size: -; J: TRBJ1-6; D: -; V: TRBV11-2; CDR3: CASRLGGSPLHF; DNA: TGTGCCAGCAGGCTGGGAGGGTCACCCCTCCACTTT
size: -; J: TRBJ1-4; D: -; V: TRBV3-1/TRBV3-2; CDR3: CASSQVFATNEKLFF; DNA: TGTGCCAGCAGCCAAGTGTTCGCAACTAATGAAAAACTGTTTTTT
size: -; J: TRBJ2-1; D: TRBD1; V: TRBV2; CDR3: CASSGQGRVEQFF; DNA: TGTGCCAGCAGTGGACAGGGAAGGGTTGAGCAGTTCTTC
size: once; J: TRBJ2-7; D: -; V: TRBV4-2; CDR3: CASSQGTGPSYEQYF; DNA: TGTGCCAGCAGCCAAGGTACGGGGCCTTCCTACGAGCAGTACTTC
size: -; J: TRBJ2-7; D: TRBD2; V: TRBV7-6; CDR3: CASSFSSGSGYEQYF; DNA: TGTGCCAGCAGCTTTTCAAGCGGGAGCGGGTACGAGCAGTACTTC
size: -; J: TRBJ2-4; D: -; V: TRBV19; CDR3: CASSLDRANIQYF; DNA: TGTGCCAGTAGTCTTGACAGAGCCAACATTCAGTACTTC
size: once; J: TRBJ1-2; D: TRBD1; V: TRBV3-1/TRBV3-2; CDR3: CASSLAGTGGYGYTF; DNA: TGTGCCAGCAGTCTCGCCGGGACAGGGGGCTATGGCTACACCTTC
size: -; J: TRBJ1-5; D: -; V: TRBV19; CDR3: CASLDHRVADAYNQPQHF; DNA: TGTGCCAGTCTCGACCACAGGGTTGCGGATGCCTACAATCAGCCCCAGCATTTT
size: -; J: TRBJ1-5; D: TRBD1; V: TRBV19; CDR3: CASSATGAGSNQPQHF; DNA: TGTGCCAGTAGCGCGACAGGGGCGGGGAGCAATCAGCCCCAGCATTTT
size: -; J: TRBJ2-7; D: TRBD2; V: TRBV7-2; CDR3: CASSLPFSGSSYEQYF; DNA: TGTGCCAGCAGCTTGCCGTTTAGCGGGAGTTCCTACGAGCAGTACTTC
size: -; J: TRBJ1-1; D: -; V: TRBV27; CDR3: CASSRPTLNTEAFF; DNA: TGTGCCAGCAGCCGTCCGACCTTGAACACTGAAGCTTTCTTT
size: -; J: TRBJ2-1; D: -; V: TRBV6-5; CDR3: CASSTGLVREQFF; DNA: TGTGCCAGCAGTACTGGCCTAGTTAGGGAGCAGTTCTTC
size: -; J: TRBJ2-1; D: -; V: TRBV5-4; CDR3: CASSAQQSSYNEQFF; DNA: TGTGCCAGCAGCGCACAGCAGAGCTCCTACAATGAGCAGTTCTTC
size: -; J: TRBJ1-2; D: TRBD1; V: TRBV27; CDR3: CASSYWDRPYGYTF; DNA: TGTGCCAGCAGTTATTGGGACAGACCCTATGGCTACACCTTC
size: few; J: TRBJ2-7; D: -; V: TRBV7-9; CDR3: CASSLRASATYEQYF; DNA: TGTGCCAGCAGCTTGCGGGCTAGCGCCACCTACGAGCAGTACTTC
size: -; J: TRBJ2-7; D: TRBD1; V: TRBV6-5; CDR3: CASSFGTGRYEQYF; DNA: TGTGCCAGCAGTTTCGGGACAGGGCGCTACGAGCAGTACTTC
size: -; J: TRBJ2-5; D: TRBD2; V: TRBV18; CDR3: CASSRREGHETQYF; DNA: TGTGCCAGCTCACGGCGGGAGGGCCACGAGACCCAGTACTTC
size: -; J: TRBJ1-6; D: -; V: TRBV27; CDR3: CASSSLGGSYNSPLHF; DNA: TGTGCCAGCAGTTCCCTAGGGGGTTCCTATAATTCACCCCTCCACTTT
size: -; J: TRBJ1-6; D: -; V: TRBV10-3; CDR3: CAISRQDYNSPLHF; DNA: TGTGCCATCAGTAGACAGGACTATAATTCACCCCTCCACTTT
size: -; J: TRBJ2-5; D: TRBD2; V: TRBV19; CDR3: CASSTTSAPPETQYF; DNA: TGTGCCAGTAGTACTACTAGCGCACCACCAGAGACCCAGTACTTC
size: -; J: TRBJ1-6; D: TRBD1; V: TRBV6-5; CDR3: CASSYGTGNSPLHF; DNA: TGTGCCAGCAGTTACGGGACAGGGAATTCACCCCTCCACTTT
size: -; J: TRBJ2-1; D: -; V: TRBV4-2; CDR3: CASSQGGLPLYNEQFF; DNA: TGTGCCAGCAGCCAAGGTGGCCTCCCCCTTTACAATGAGCAGTTCTTC
size: -; J: TRBJ1-1; D: -; V: TRBV1; CDR3: CTSRPGGTRNTEAFF; DNA: TGCACCAGCAGACCGGGAGGCACACGGAACACTGAAGCTTTCTTT
size: few; J: TRBJ1-3; D: TRBD1; V: TRBV7-9; CDR3: CASSFPNGQGGNTIYF; DNA: TGTGCCAGCAGCTTCCCGAACGGACAGGGAGGAAACACCATATATTTT
size: -; J: TRBJ1-1; D: -; V: TRBV6-5; CDR3: CASSVGTRGAFF; DNA: TGTGCCAGCAGCGTAGGGACGAGGGGAGCTTTCTTT
size: -; J: TRBJ2-3; D: TRBD2; V: TRBV4-1; CDR3: CASSQDRLAVSTDTQYF; DNA: TGCGCCAGCAGCCAAGATCGGCTAGCGGTTAGCACAGATACGCAGTATTTT
size: -; J: TRBJ2-1; D: TRBD2; V: TRBV10-1; CDR3: CASIGLAGGSGSGNEQFF; DNA: TGCGCCAGCATTGGACTAGCGGGAGGTTCAGGCTCCGGGAATGAGCAGTTCTTC
size: -; J: TRBJ1-5; D: -; V: TRBV19; CDR3: CASSMNWVNQPQHF; DNA: TGTGCCAGTAGTATGAACTGGGTGAATCAGCCCCAGCATTTT
size: -; J: TRBJ1-1; D: -; V: TRBV2; CDR3: CAWRAGIDTEAFF; DNA: TGTGCCTGGAGGGCGGGGATTGACACTGAAGCTTTCTTT
size: -; J: TRBJ2-2; D: TRBD1; V: TRBV27; CDR3: CASNPDRENSTGELFF; DNA: TGTGCCAGCAACCCGGACAGGGAAAATTCCACCGGGGAGCTGTTTTTT
size: -; J: TRBJ2-7; D: -; V: TRBV11-2; CDR3: CASRLGGPREQYF; DNA: TGTGCCAGCAGGTTGGGGGGACCGAGGGAGCAGTACTTC
size: -; J: TRBJ1-1; D: TRBD1; V: TRBV3-1/TRBV3-2; CDR3: CASSQEPGGTEAFF; DNA: TGTGCCAGCAGCCAAGAACCAGGGGGCACTGAAGCTTTCTTT
size: few; J: TRBJ2-5; D: TRBD1; V: TRBV11-3; CDR3: CASSTGQGEGETQYF; DNA: TGTGCCAGCAGCACAGGACAGGGAGAAGGGGAGACCCAGTACTTC
size: -; J: TRBJ1-5; D: -; V: TRBV2; CDR3: CASTRQAHSNQPQHF; DNA: TGTGCCAGCACTCGACAGGCCCATAGCAATCAGCCCCAGCATTTT
size: -; J: TRBJ1-2; D: -; V: TRBV18; CDR3: CASSPLPSGLDGYTF; DNA: TGTGCCAGCTCACCACTTCCGTCGGGACTAGATGGCTACACCTTC
size: -; J: TRBJ2-5; D: TRBD1; V: TRBV11-1; CDR3: CASRITGGGETQYF; DNA: TGTGCCAGCAGAATTACAGGGGGCGGGGAGACCCAGTACTTC
size: -; J: TRBJ1-4; D: -; V: TRBV7-9; CDR3: CASSPPPTDEKLFF; DNA: TGTGCCAGCAGCCCGCCGCCGACAGATGAAAAACTGTTTTTT
size: -; J: TRBJ2-2; D: TRBD2; V: TRBV11-2; CDR3: CASSLGGTSGAVTGELFF; DNA: TGTGCCAGCAGCTTAGGAGGGACTAGCGGGGCTGTCACCGGGGAGCTGTTTTTT
size: few; J: TRBJ1-1; D: TRBD1; V: TRBV5-1; CDR3: CASSLTGGDYTEAFF; DNA: TGCGCCAGCAGCCTCACAGGGGGCGACTACACTGAAGCTTTCTTT
size: -; J: TRBJ1-1; D: -; V: TRBV6-2/TRBV6-3; CDR3: CASSSRGGAFF; DNA: TGTGCCAGCAGTTCGCGGGGGGGGGCTTTCTTT
size: -; J: TRBJ1-1; D: -; V: TRBV12-5; CDR3: CASGLGRTEAFF; DNA: TGTGCTAGTGGTTTGGGGAGGACTGAAGCTTTCTTT
size: -; J: TRBJ1-2; D: -; V: TRBV3-1/TRBV3-2; CDR3: CASSQRTKTVIYGYTF; DNA: TGTGCCAGCAGCCAACGAACCAAGACGGTAATCTATGGCTACACCTTC
size: -; J: TRBJ1-1; D: -; V: TRBV10-1; CDR3: CASSERFEGHTEAFF; DNA: TGCGCCAGCAGTGAGAGGTTTGAGGGCCACACTGAAGCTTTCTTT
size: -; J: TRBJ2-1; D: -; V: TRBV20-1; CDR3: CSAGGNNEQFF; DNA: TGCAGTGCTGGGGGGAACAATGAGCAGTTCTTC
size: few; J: TRBJ1-2; D: -; V: TRBV7-2; CDR3: CASSIGPNGVHTF; DNA: TGTGCCAGCAGTATCGGACCGAACGGTGTCCACACCTTC
size: -; J: TRBJ2-1; D: -; V: TRBV2; CDR3: CASRQSTYNEQFF; DNA: TGTGCCAGCAGACAATCCACGTACAATGAGCAGTTCTTC